This T cell receptor beta chain was captured by sequencing in a study of shared clonotypes between healthy human individuals. Study as a whole: The cohort comprised a couple of women and three men. Their ages spanned 18 to 49 years. Study-wide points: Compared with memory subsets, naive subsets generally had larger estimated richness. Naive CD4 clonotype sharing across several donors was about 5%.

The CDR3 consists of 14 residues. V was cut by 2 bases and J by 6 bases, with 15 bases left in between. CDR1 and CDR2 (germline): SGHDT, YYEEEE. Measured with immunoSEQ multiplex PCR; TCRdb has only the in-frame clones, and not every one. Of approximately 2,000,000 clones listed, roughly 95% are singletons. As concerns this clone: Its specificity is not known.

Naive CD8 cells comprised CD45RO-negative, CCR7-positively selected cells, excluding terminally differentiated effector memory CD45RA+ cells. The sequence was obtained from a young man in good health. Some clones in this sample may be carry-over from other donors' samples. The rearrangement links TRBV5-6 to TRBJ2-7; tentative D call: TRBD2 (5 bases). The sample consisted of naive CD8+ T cells from PBMCs. The CDR3: CASSFRPSTSEQYF. The CDR3, as DNA: TGTGCCAGCAGCTTCCGCCCTAGCACGAGCGAGCAGTACTTC. Using reference TRBV5-6 and TRBJ2-7 for the parts outside the CDR3, the full variable domain is DAGVTQSPTHLIKTRGQQVTLRCSPKSGHDTVSWYQQALGQGPQFIFQYYEEEERQRGNFPDRFSGHQFPNYSSELNVNALLLGDSALYLCASSFRPSTSEQYFGPGTRLTVT.